The rows below give T cell receptor beta chains drawn from one sample of a study of blood T cells in healthy people across ages. TCRdb re-analysed the 5' RACE reads in MiXCR, keeping a single row per CDR3 protein. The sample holds more than 550,000 distinct CDR3 sequences, 22% seen once. Sequenced: blood. Receptors were obtained from a man aged 70 or older in good health. Both conserved end residues are part of each CDR3. The D gene is left open where the match is weak. Expanded clones get a size class; other rows say once, few or many, or leave the size out.

clone_size | j_call | v_call | d_call | cdr3_length | cdr3_aa | cdr3_nt
few | TRBJ2-3 | TRBV12-3/TRBV12-4 | . | 13 | CASSPRAATTQYF | TGTGCCAGCAGTCCACGGGCAGCGACTACGCAGTATTTT
few | TRBJ2-5 | TRBV18 | . | 14 | CASSPREGPETQYF | TGTGCCAGCTCACCCCGAGAGGGGCCCGAGACCCAGTACTTC
few | TRBJ1-1 | TRBV7-9 | TRBD1 | 15 | CASRLTTGENTEAFF | TGTGCCAGCAGGTTGACGACAGGGGAAAACACTGAAGCTTTCTTT
. | TRBJ1-2 | TRBV19 | TRBD1 | 16 | CASSRTGGSFNYGYTF | TGTGCCAGTAGTAGGACAGGGGGTTCTTTTAACTATGGCTACACCTTC
few | TRBJ2-5 | TRBV28 | . | 14 | CASSRAMGQETQYF | TGTGCCAGCAGTCGAGCCATGGGACAAGAGACCCAGTACTTC
. | TRBJ2-1 | TRBV10-1 | . | 15 | CASSAGTHINNEQFF | TGCGCCAGCAGCGCCGGGACCCATATTAACAATGAGCAGTTCTTC
. | TRBJ2-1 | TRBV21-1 | . | 14 | CASCAPSSYNEQFF | TGTGCCAGCTGCGCTCCTAGCTCCTACAATGAGCAGTTCTTC
. | TRBJ2-2 | TRBV23-1 | TRBD2 | 18 | CASSHRTSGRASTGELFF | TGCGCCAGCAGTCATAGGACTAGCGGGAGGGCGAGCACCGGGGAGCTGTTTTTT
many | TRBJ1-2 | TRBV19 | . | 14 | CASKTDYSNYGYTF | TGTGCCAGTAAGACGGACTACTCCAACTATGGCTACACCTTC
. | TRBJ1-2 | TRBV7-9 | TRBD1 | 15 | CASSLVQGAFSGYTF | TGTGCCAGCAGCTTAGTCCAGGGGGCTTTTTCCGGCTACACCTTC
. | TRBJ2-1 | TRBV3-1 | . | 14 | CASSQTDRYNEQFF | TGTGCCAGCAGCCAAACGGATAGGTACAATGAGCAGTTCTTC
. | TRBJ2-5 | TRBV20-1 | . | 14 | CSAFKRGNQETQYF | TGCAGTGCGTTCAAAAGGGGGAACCAAGAGACCCAGTACTTC
once | TRBJ1-1 | TRBV3-1 | . | 14 | CASSQEPLNTEAFF | TGTGCCAGCAGCCAAGAACCCTTGAACACTGAAGCTTTCTTT
few | TRBJ1-4 | TRBV30 | . | 11 | CAWKWDEKLFF | TGTGCCTGGAAATGGGACGAAAAACTGTTTTTT
. | TRBJ2-5 | TRBV4-2 | TRBD2 | 16 | CASSPPPGLASETQYF | TGTGCCAGCAGCCCCCCCCCGGGACTAGCAAGTGAGACCCAGTACTTC
few | TRBJ2-1 | TRBV6-2/TRBV6-3 | . | 11 | CASSYGYEQFF | TGTGCCAGCAGTTACGGCTATGAGCAGTTCTTC
few | TRBJ1-3 | TRBV6-5 | TRBD1 | 19 | CASSYRGPGQGAAGNTIYF | TGTGCCAGCAGTTACCGGGGACCGGGACAGGGGGCAGCTGGAAACACCATATATTTT
. | TRBJ2-4 | TRBV18 | TRBD2 | 15 | CASSPIAGAKNIQYF | TGTGCCAGCTCACCCATAGCGGGGGCCAAAAACATTCAGTACTTC
. | TRBJ2-5 | TRBV18 | . | 14 | CASSGGIGQETQYF | TGTGCCAGCTCAGGGGGCATCGGCCAAGAGACCCAGTACTTC
few | TRBJ2-1 | TRBV4-3 | TRBD2 | 15 | CASSQPASGGGEQFF | TGCGCCAGCAGCCAACCAGCTAGCGGGGGCGGTGAGCAGTTCTTC
few | TRBJ2-4 | TRBV11-2 | TRBD1 | 15 | CASSEQGAAKNIQYF | TGTGCCAGCAGCGAACAGGGGGCAGCCAAAAACATTCAGTACTTC
. | TRBJ2-1 | TRBV3-1 | TRBD2 | 15 | CASSQGGRAYNEQFF | TGTGCCAGCAGCCAAGGCGGGAGGGCCTACAATGAGCAGTTCTTC